This T cell receptor (beta chain) was sequenced in a study of cytomegalovirus exposure and HLA in healthy donors. The V end lost 0 bases, the J end lost 2 bases, and 5 bases lay between the germline ends. Germline V gives CDR1 MNHEY, CDR2 SMNVEV (reference sequence). The CDR3 loop spans 13 amino acids. Concerning this clone itself: Its cognate antigen is unknown.

Study-level points and caveats: Most TCRs appeared rarely, but some public TCRs recurred in many donors.

Using immunoSEQ multiplex PCR, the repertoire was profiled, and TCRdb retains in-frame clones only, with some absent. The table has roughly 250,000 clones, 86% seen once. The TCR sequence derives from a woman aged 30 to 39 in good health and CMV-seropositive. The chain uses TRBV27 and TRBJ2-7; D ambiguous. The sequenced sample was PBMCs. Here the CDR3 DNA reads TGTGCCAGCAGTTTATCTAGCCCCTACGAGCAGTACTTC. It codes for CASSLSSPYEQYF.